This T cell receptor beta chain was identified during a study of blood T cell repertoires in COVID-19. At the level of the study: Acute and convalescent COVID-19 specimens originated in the United States, Italy and Spain.

Profiling relied on immunoSEQ multiplex PCR, and the TCRdb table lists in-frame clones only, not all of them. The sample yields 450,000 to 600,000 clones, roughly 90% seen once. CDR1 and CDR2 from the germline V gene are KGHDR and SFDVKD. V was clipped by 5 bases and J by 3 bases, with 9 bases between them. The CDR3 covers 14 residues. The chain combines TRBV24-1 with TRBJ2-2; D might be TRBD2 (5 bases). The source of this sequence is a woman under 30 who had recovered from COVID-19. Sequencing was performed on PBMCs or T cells enriched from blood (not recorded which). The CDR3 loop reads CATSAGSDTGELFF. CDR3 nucleotide sequence: TGTGCCACCAGTGCGGGGTCCGACACCGGGGAGCTGTTTTTT.